The source of this T cell receptor (beta chain) is a study of T cell responses to AZD1222 COVID-19 vaccine. Comment on this clone: Antigen specificity is unknown.

Using immunoSEQ multiplex PCR, the repertoire was profiled, and TCRdb retains in-frame clones only, with some absent. The table lists 45,000 to 55,000 clones, about 80% of them singletons. Findings and limits, study-wide: Clonal diversity may have been underestimated in mostly white British donors. Spike-wide vaccine-associated CD4 TCRs dominated at 160-218 and 743-854. Unmutated variant regions are reportedly the target of nearly half of TCRs that are spike-specific. Seropositivity was recorded at baseline in only a handful of AZD1222 recipients.

The CDR3 length is 12 residues. The V gene's germline CDR1 is MNHEY and CDR2 SVGAGI. V was trimmed by 4 bases and J by 10 bases, leaving 13 bases between them. This rearrangement joins TRBV6-5 to TRBJ1-2; D is ambiguous. The sequence derives from an adult in good health. Sequencing was performed on peripheral blood, taken on day 0 of AZD1222 vaccination. Written as DNA, the CDR3 is TGTGCCAGCAGTTCCGAAGTAGGGATCTACACCTTC. Its protein product is CASSSEVGIYTF.